This T cell receptor beta chain was sequenced during a study of shared clonotypes between healthy human individuals. Germline loops: CDR1 MDHEN, CDR2 SYDVKM. The CDR3 consists of 18 residues. V was clipped by 2 bases and J by 4 bases, with 21 bases between them. General study results and limits: It was anticipated that sequencing depth would influence how many clonotypes donors shared.

Positively selected for CCR7, the CD45RO-negative cells used as naive CD8 cells excluded terminally differentiated effector memory CD45RA+ cells. Assay: immunoSEQ multiplex PCR; the TCRdb copy retains only in-frame clones and omits some. This table has about 680,000 clones, about 90% appearing once. Note on this clone: The antigen remains unidentified.

The specimen was naive CD8+ T cells sorted from blood. The chain carries TRBV28 and TRBJ1-5; D may be TRBD1 (5 bases). This receptor was identified in a man aged 30 to 45 in good health. CDR3 nucleotides: TGTGCCAGCAGTTTAGAACTGGGGCAGTTTTCAAGAAATCAGCCCCAGCATTTT. Its protein product is CASSLELGQFSRNQPQHF.